The rows below give T cell receptor beta chains drawn from one sample of a study of OX40 agonist ivuxolimab in advanced cancers. Using immunoSEQ multiplex PCR, the repertoire was profiled, and TCRdb retains in-frame clones only, with some absent. Of 77,000 or so clones in the sample, 75% to 90% were seen once. Sequences were derived from CD4+ or CD8+ T cells sorted from blood, sampled in a trial of the OX40 agonist ivuxolimab. The receptors were gathered from an adult with an advanced solid tumor such as melanoma, head and neck, liver or kidney cancer. Each CDR3 is given with its conserved first and last residue. Each record gives: V gene, D gene, J gene, CDR3 length, clone size, CDR3 DNA, CDR3 protein. D genes are given only for firm matches. Size values are once, few and many counts, or a class for expanded clones, and some rows have none.

V gene: TRBV2
D gene: -
J gene: TRBJ2-5
CDR3 length: 15
clone size: -
CDR3 DNA: TGTGCCAGCAGAGCCCGGGACTCAGAGGCGGAGACCCAGTACTTC
CDR3 protein: CASRARDSEAETQYF

V gene: TRBV19
D gene: -
J gene: TRBJ2-2
CDR3 length: 16
clone size: -
CDR3 DNA: TGTGCCAGCAAACTTACAGGGGCGGGGGACACCGGGGAGCTGTTTTTT
CDR3 protein: CASKLTGAGDTGELFF

V gene: TRBV11-2
D gene: -
J gene: TRBJ2-1
CDR3 length: 13
clone size: -
CDR3 DNA: TGTGCCAGCAGCTTAGATAGTGGGAATGAGCAGTTCTTC
CDR3 protein: CASSLDSGNEQFF

V gene: TRBV28
D gene: TRBD1
J gene: TRBJ1-3
CDR3 length: 16
clone size: -
CDR3 DNA: TGTGCCAGCAGTGGACAGGGGCCATCCTCTGGAAACACCATATATTTT
CDR3 protein: CASSGQGPSSGNTIYF

V gene: TRBV5-4
D gene: TRBD2
J gene: TRBJ2-3
CDR3 length: 13
clone size: -
CDR3 DNA: TGTGCCAGCAGTCTAGCGGGACTAGATACGCAGTATTTT
CDR3 protein: CASSLAGLDTQYF

V gene: TRBV6-5
D gene: -
J gene: TRBJ1-5
CDR3 length: 13
clone size: -
CDR3 DNA: TGTGCCAGCAGGGTCAACAGGGTGCAGCCCCAGCATTTT
CDR3 protein: CASRVNRVQPQHF

V gene: TRBV6-1
D gene: -
J gene: TRBJ2-3
CDR3 length: 13
clone size: -
CDR3 DNA: TGTGCCAGCAGTGAAGCGTTAGCGGTTGGGCAGTATTTT
CDR3 protein: CASSEALAVGQYF

V gene: TRBV14
D gene: TRBD1
J gene: TRBJ1-2
CDR3 length: 13
clone size: -
CDR3 DNA: TGTGCCAGCAGCCAAAACAGGGGTTATGGCTACACCTTC
CDR3 protein: CASSQNRGYGYTF

V gene: TRBV11-2
D gene: TRBD1
J gene: TRBJ2-1
CDR3 length: 13
clone size: -
CDR3 DNA: TGTGCCAGCAGCGTTCTACAGGGGCATGAGCAGTTCTTC
CDR3 protein: CASSVLQGHEQFF

V gene: TRBV15
D gene: -
J gene: TRBJ1-2
CDR3 length: 15
clone size: -
CDR3 DNA: TGTGCCACCAGCAGAGATAGGCAGGGTTCCTTTGGCTACACCTTC
CDR3 protein: CATSRDRQGSFGYTF

V gene: TRBV25-1
D gene: -
J gene: TRBJ2-1
CDR3 length: 16
clone size: -
CDR3 DNA: TGTGCCAGCACCCTAACCCCTACCGGTCCCTACAATGAGCAGTTCTTC
CDR3 protein: CASTLTPTGPYNEQFF

V gene: TRBV20-1
D gene: -
J gene: TRBJ1-1
CDR3 length: 11
clone size: few
CDR3 DNA: TGCAGTGCTGAATTAAACACTGAAGCTTTCTTT
CDR3 protein: CSAELNTEAFF

V gene: TRBV5-1
D gene: -
J gene: TRBJ1-2
CDR3 length: 14
clone size: -
CDR3 DNA: TGCGCCAGCAGCCCCCGGGGAGAGAGGGGTGGCTACACCTTC
CDR3 protein: CASSPRGERGGYTF

V gene: TRBV18
D gene: -
J gene: TRBJ1-2
CDR3 length: 11
clone size: -
CDR3 DNA: TGTGCCAGCTCCCTGAACTATGGCTACACCTTC
CDR3 protein: CASSLNYGYTF

V gene: TRBV19
D gene: -
J gene: TRBJ2-7
CDR3 length: 14
clone size: -
CDR3 DNA: TGTGCCAGTAGTATGAGGTGGGTTACCTACGAGCAGTACTTC
CDR3 protein: CASSMRWVTYEQYF

V gene: TRBV6-6
D gene: -
J gene: TRBJ1-4
CDR3 length: 13
clone size: -
CDR3 DNA: TGTGCCAGCAGTTACTCGACAGGAGAAAAACTGTTTTTT
CDR3 protein: CASSYSTGEKLFF

V gene: TRBV7-3
D gene: -
J gene: TRBJ2-2
CDR3 length: 13
clone size: -
CDR3 DNA: TGTGCCAGCAGCCCGGCTTCCACCGGGGAGCTGTTTTTT
CDR3 protein: CASSPASTGELFF

V gene: TRBV5-1
D gene: TRBD1
J gene: TRBJ1-2
CDR3 length: 16
clone size: -
CDR3 DNA: TGCGCCAGCAGCTGGGACAGTATTTCAGCTAACTATGGCTACACCTTC
CDR3 protein: CASSWDSISANYGYTF

V gene: TRBV5-1
D gene: -
J gene: TRBJ2-2
CDR3 length: 15
clone size: -
CDR3 DNA: TGCGCCAGCAGCCCAGGGGGGTTAAACACCGGGGAGCTGTTTTTT
CDR3 protein: CASSPGGLNTGELFF

V gene: TRBV30
D gene: -
J gene: TRBJ2-7
CDR3 length: 15
clone size: -
CDR3 DNA: TGTGCCTGGAGTGAGTCGTGGGGGTCCACCTACGAGCAGTACTTC
CDR3 protein: CAWSESWGSTYEQYF

V gene: TRBV19
D gene: TRBD2
J gene: TRBJ2-3
CDR3 length: 15
clone size: -
CDR3 DNA: TGTGCCAGTAGTCTATATAGCGGGAATACAGATACGCAGTATTTT
CDR3 protein: CASSLYSGNTDTQYF

V gene: TRBV5-4
D gene: -
J gene: TRBJ1-1
CDR3 length: 15
clone size: -
CDR3 DNA: TGTGCCAGCAGCTTTGGGGGGCTGGGGGGCACTGAAGCTTTCTTT
CDR3 protein: CASSFGGLGGTEAFF

V gene: TRBV14
D gene: TRBD2
J gene: TRBJ2-7
CDR3 length: 16
clone size: -
CDR3 DNA: TGTGCCAGCAGCCCCCTGACTAGCGGGGTCGCCTACGAGCAGTACTTC
CDR3 protein: CASSPLTSGVAYEQYF

V gene: TRBV15
D gene: -
J gene: TRBJ1-5
CDR3 length: 18
clone size: -
CDR3 DNA: TGTGCCACCAGCAGAGCCGATACCGGGACGGGTCGAAATCAGCCCCAGCATTTT
CDR3 protein: CATSRADTGTGRNQPQHF

V gene: TRBV5-4
D gene: -
J gene: TRBJ2-1
CDR3 length: 16
clone size: -
CDR3 DNA: TGTGCCAGCGCTATGTTGTCCCGTGGCTCCTACAATGAGCAGTTCTTC
CDR3 protein: CASAMLSRGSYNEQFF

V gene: TRBV28
D gene: -
J gene: TRBJ1-5
CDR3 length: 13
clone size: -
CDR3 DNA: TGTGCCAGCAGTTGGGCTATCAATCAGCCCCAGCATTTT
CDR3 protein: CASSWAINQPQHF

V gene: TRBV19
D gene: -
J gene: TRBJ2-1
CDR3 length: 12
clone size: -
CDR3 DNA: TGTGCCAGTAGTATTGCTGCTGGTGAGCAGTTCTTC
CDR3 protein: CASSIAAGEQFF

V gene: TRBV11-2
D gene: -
J gene: TRBJ2-7
CDR3 length: 12
clone size: -
CDR3 DNA: TGTGCCAGCAGGGGGGCGCTCCACGAGCAGTACTTC
CDR3 protein: CASRGALHEQYF

V gene: TRBV30
D gene: -
J gene: TRBJ1-6
CDR3 length: 13
clone size: -
CDR3 DNA: TGTGCCTGGAGTAGTCAGTCCAATTCACCCCTCCACTTT
CDR3 protein: CAWSSQSNSPLHF

V gene: TRBV5-1
D gene: TRBD2
J gene: TRBJ2-1
CDR3 length: 16
clone size: once
CDR3 DNA: TGCGCCAGCAGCGCCAGGACTAGCGGGTTATACAATGAGCAGTTCTTC
CDR3 protein: CASSARTSGLYNEQFF

V gene: TRBV28
D gene: -
J gene: TRBJ2-5
CDR3 length: 13
clone size: -
CDR3 DNA: TGTGCCAGCAGTTCAGGAGTCGCACAGACCCAGTACTTC
CDR3 protein: CASSSGVAQTQYF

V gene: TRBV30
D gene: -
J gene: TRBJ1-3
CDR3 length: 16
clone size: -
CDR3 DNA: TGTGCCTGGAGCCTCCCCCGAGGGACGAGTGGAAACACCATATATTTT
CDR3 protein: CAWSLPRGTSGNTIYF

V gene: TRBV6-6
D gene: -
J gene: TRBJ2-2
CDR3 length: 15
clone size: -
CDR3 DNA: TGTGCCAGCAGCCCATCTGGTCCGGGCGCCGGGGAGCTGTTTTTT
CDR3 protein: CASSPSGPGAGELFF

V gene: TRBV7-3
D gene: TRBD2
J gene: TRBJ2-3
CDR3 length: 15
clone size: -
CDR3 DNA: TGTGCCAGCAGCCTACTAGCGGGAGTGACAGATACGCAGTATTTT
CDR3 protein: CASSLLAGVTDTQYF

V gene: TRBV7-9
D gene: TRBD2
J gene: TRBJ2-2
CDR3 length: 16
clone size: few
CDR3 DNA: TGTGCCAGCAGCCCGACCGGGACTAGGGGAACCGGGGAGCTGTTTTTT
CDR3 protein: CASSPTGTRGTGELFF

V gene: TRBV28
D gene: TRBD1
J gene: TRBJ1-3
CDR3 length: 15
clone size: -
CDR3 DNA: TGTGCCAGCAGCCCAGACAGGGAGGGAGGAAACACCATATATTTT
CDR3 protein: CASSPDREGGNTIYF

V gene: TRBV10-2
D gene: -
J gene: TRBJ2-7
CDR3 length: 17
clone size: -
CDR3 DNA: TGCGCCAGCAGTGAGCCCGATCCGTCATGGGCCCTCTACGAGCAGTACTTC
CDR3 protein: CASSEPDPSWALYEQYF

V gene: TRBV6-5
D gene: TRBD1
J gene: TRBJ1-2
CDR3 length: 14
clone size: -
CDR3 DNA: TGTGCCAGCAGTTTTTTGACAGGGAATAGCGGCTACACCTTC
CDR3 protein: CASSFLTGNSGYTF

V gene: TRBV7-9
D gene: TRBD1
J gene: TRBJ2-7
CDR3 length: 15
clone size: -
CDR3 DNA: TGTGCCAGCAGCCAGGGGGCTAGGGCGAGTTACGAGCAGTACTTC
CDR3 protein: CASSQGARASYEQYF

V gene: TRBV6-5
D gene: -
J gene: TRBJ2-7
CDR3 length: 16
clone size: -
CDR3 DNA: TGTGCCAGCAGTTACTCTTCGGGGGTTAGCTCCTACGAGCAGTACTTC
CDR3 protein: CASSYSSGVSSYEQYF

V gene: TRBV6-5
D gene: -
J gene: TRBJ1-1
CDR3 length: 13
clone size: -
CDR3 DNA: TGTGCCAGCAGCAGGCCAGGGGACACTGAAGCTTTCTTT
CDR3 protein: CASSRPGDTEAFF